These 24 T cell receptor beta chains came from one sample sequenced in a study of regulatory T cells in long-lasting Graves disease. Stated time point: newly diagnosed GD, antithyroid drugs for less than 3 months. Making the TCR library involved RNA that had been extracted from PBMCs. Both iRepertoire HTBI primers and Arm-PCR of CDR3 regions were used to build the TCR beta libraries. TCRdb recomputed calls from the multiplex PCR reads with MiXCR, one row per CDR3 protein. Of 500,000 to 700,000 distinct CDR3 sequences listed, about 16% are singletons. The same data also went into a second study, on T cells in Graves' hyperthyroidism and ophthalmopathy.

Sequencing used peripheral blood mononuclear cells (PBMCs), obtained at new diagnosis, from a patient treated with antithyroid drugs. All receptors come from a woman aged 25-40 years with Graves disease.

The chain is built from TRBV20-1 and TRBJ2-7; 8 nucleotides align to TRBD2. The CDR3 sequence is 15 residues long. The trim removed 0 bases at V and 5 bases at J, leaving 9 bases unmatched. CDR1 and CDR2 (germline): DFQATT, SNEGSKA (reference sequence). CDR3 sequence reads: CSARDYAGGRNEQYF. The CDR3 bases are TGCAGTGCTAGAGATTACGCGGGAGGCAGGAACGAGCAGTACTTC.

In its sample, this clonotype was seen many times. In DNA form, the CDR3 reads TGTGCCAGCAGCAAAAGAAACACCGGGACTAGCGCCACCTACAATGAGCAGTTCTTC. The encoded protein is CASSKRNTGTSATYNEQFF. The gene calls are TRBV7-9 and TRBJ2-1; 10 bases line up with TRBD2. Germline CDR1 reads SEHNR; CDR2 reads FQNEAQ (reference sequence). The V segment lost 5 bases and the J segment 2 bases; nucleotides outside the gene matches: 15. The CDR3 is 19 residues long.

This clonotype has a count of ten or more. The V call is TRBV7-9, the J call TRBJ2-7; TRBD1 agrees at 9 bases. V lost 6 bases and J lost 0; bases outside the gene matches: 9. Germline lookup yields CDR1 SEHNR and CDR2 FQNEAQ (reference sequence). The CDR3 totals 16 residues. The CDR3 is CASSNTGTGFSYEQYF. The DNA for the CDR3 is TGTGCCAGCAGTAATACCGGGACAGGGTTCTCCTACGAGCAGTACTTC.

This clonotype was picked up many times. CDR3 sequence reads: CASSPVGAPYEQYF. The CDR3 bases are TGTGCCAGCAGCCCCGTCGGGGCACCCTACGAGCAGTACTTC. The V and J genes are TRBV7-2 and TRBJ2-7; D could derive from TRBD1 or TRBD2 (5 bases each). The length of the CDR3 is 14 residues. Germline assignment: CDR1 SGHTA and CDR2 FQGNSA. V was pared by 5 bases and J by 2 bases, with 13 bases between.

The CDR3 loop reads CASSSGTSGTKGLAKNIQYF. The CDR3 DNA reads TGTGCCAGCAGCTCCGGGACTAGCGGGACAAAGGGTCTAGCCAAAAACATTCAGTACTTC. This sequence joins TRBV7-2 and TRBJ2-4; the match to TRBD2 covers 13 bases. The V gene's germline CDR1 is SGHTA and CDR2 FQGNSA. With 4 bases clipped from V and 0 bases from J, the junction kept 12 bases outside the gene matches. The CDR3 is 20 amino acids.

This clonotype was detected many times. CDR3 nucleotide sequence: TGTGCCAGCAGTGATGCAGGGGGGAAGACCCAGTACTTC. It specifies CASSDAGGKTQYF. This rearrangement joins TRBV2 to TRBJ2-5; D is possibly TRBD1 (7 bases). Deletions cut 3 bases from V and 6 bases from J, with 11 bases between. CDR1 and CDR2 from the germline V gene are SNHLY and FYNNEI. The CDR3 spans 13 residues.

V and J are TRBV10-3 and TRBJ1-1, with 7 bases that match TRBD1. With 3 bases clipped from V and 2 bases from J, the junction kept 15 bases outside the gene matches. The CDR3 length is 18 residues. Germline lookup yields CDR1 ENHRY and CDR2 SYGVKD. The CDR3: CAISEILTGARINTEAFF. The CDR3 DNA reads as TGTGCCATCAGTGAAATACTCACAGGGGCTCGGATAAACACTGAAGCTTTCTTT.

The chain carries TRBV5-1 and TRBJ1-4; D is perhaps TRBD1 (5 bases). V was pared by 4 bases and J by 2 bases, with 12 bases between. This CDR3 comprises 15 residues. Germline CDR1 and CDR2: SGHRS and YFSETQ. The CDR3: CASSPPTATNEKLFF. The DNA for the CDR3 is TGCGCCAGCAGCCCCCCGACAGCCACTAATGAAAAACTGTTTTTT.

This clonotype was counted ten times or more. V usage is TRBV6-1 and J usage is TRBJ2-7, with TRBD1 matching over 8 bases. CDR3 length: 14 residues. The trim removed 7 bases at V and 1 base at J, leaving 6 bases unmatched. Germline CDR1 and CDR2: MNHNS and SASEGT. The CDR3 spells CASNRDRTSYEQYF. Here the CDR3 DNA reads TGTGCCAGCAATCGGGACAGGACTTCCTACGAGCAGTACTTC.

For the CDR3, the DNA is TGTGCCAGCAGCCAACCTAGCGGGACTCCTGACGAGCAGTACTTC. Its protein is CASSQPSGTPDEQYF. The V and J genes are TRBV4-2 and TRBJ2-7; 9 nucleotides match TRBD2. The germline V gene has CDR1 LGHNA and CDR2 YNFKEQ. V was pared by 2 bases and J by 5 bases, with 7 bases of the junction left unmatched. The CDR3 totals 15 residues.

The rearrangement uses TRBV5-1 and TRBJ2-3; 9 bases match TRBD2. The CDR3 covers 15 residues. In germline, CDR1 is SGHRS, CDR2 YFSETQ. V was pared by 5 bases and J by 2 bases, with 6 bases of the junction left unmatched. CDR3 sequence reads: CASRRLAGITDTQYF. The CDR3 coding sequence is TGCGCCAGCAGGAGGCTAGCGGGGATCACAGATACGCAGTATTTT.

CDR3: CASSQALAGFNEQFF. The DNA for the CDR3 is TGTGCCAGCAGCCAAGCTCTAGCGGGGTTCAATGAGCAGTTCTTC. This chain joins TRBV14 and TRBJ2-1; the match to TRBD2 covers 9 bases. Germline V gene sequence: CDR1 SGHDN, CDR2 FVKESK. Trimming removed 1 base from V and 6 bases from J; junction bases left unmatched: 4. CDR3 length: 15 amino acids.

This clonotype was detected ten times or more. CDR3 sequence: CASSRAAAYGYTF. CDR3 nucleotides: TGTGCCAGCAGTCGCGCGGCAGCTTATGGCTACACCTTC. The chain has TRBV28 and TRBJ1-2; unclear D gene. With 5 bases removed from V and 5 bases from J, the gap between germline ends came to 12 bases. This CDR3 has 13 amino acids. Germline lookup yields CDR1 MDHEN and CDR2 SYDVKM.

This clonotype was counted only a few times. The chain employs TRBV5-1 and TRBJ2-7; no clear D. The CDR3 extends over 14 amino acids. V was shortened by 4 bases and J by 1 base, with 12 bases between the two germline ends. The germline CDR1 and CDR2 sequences are SGHRS and YFSETQ. The CDR3 is CASSQTTLSYEQYF. The CDR3 region has the DNA TGCGCCAGCAGCCAAACCACCCTATCCTACGAGCAGTACTTC.

This clonotype was seen more than once but under ten times. This chain connects TRBV20-1 to TRBJ1-4; 7 bases agree with TRBD1. The junction had 18 bases not matched to a gene; V was cut back by 7 bases and J by 7 bases. Germline lookup yields CDR1 DFQATT and CDR2 SNEGSKA (reference sequence). The CDR3 spans 16 residues. CDR3 sequence: CSVSSGLTGEGEKLFF. The CDR3 coding sequence is TGCAGTGTCAGTTCGGGGCTAACAGGGGAGGGTGAAAAACTGTTTTTT.

This clonotype appeared a few times. The V and J genes are TRBV28 and TRBJ2-6, with TRBD1 matching over 9 bases. This CDR3 is built from 19 residues. Germline loops: CDR1 MDHEN, CDR2 SYDVKM. With 5 bases clipped from V and 1 base from J, the junction kept 12 bases outside the gene matches. The CDR3 here is CASSKGTGWLWSGANVLTF. CDR3 bases: TGTGCCAGCAGTAAAGGGACAGGGTGGCTTTGGTCTGGGGCCAACGTCCTGACTTTC.

This clonotype occurred many times. The gene calls are TRBV15 and TRBJ1-5, with 9 bases aligning to TRBD1. This CDR3 is 16 amino acids long. V dropped 1 base and J dropped 13; count of bases not matched to a gene: 14. Germline values: CDR1 LNHNV, CDR2 YYDKDF (reference sequence). The CDR3 coding sequence is TGTGCCACCAGCAGAGTGGCCGGTCGACAGGGGGTCATACAGCATTTT. Its protein is CATSRVAGRQGVIQHF.

This clonotype came up many times. The rearrangement joins TRBV27 to TRBJ1-6; possibly TRBD1 for D (5 bases). Trimming shortened V by 7 bases and J by 0 bases, and 7 bases separated the two germline ends. The V gene's germline CDR1 is MNHEY and CDR2 SMNVEV (reference sequence). This CDR3 comprises 14 residues. The CDR3 sequence is CASNGGSYNSPLHF. The DNA for the CDR3 is TGTGCCAGCAACGGGGGCTCCTATAATTCACCCCTCCACTTT.

This clonotype was seen many times. For the CDR3, the DNA is TGTGCCAGCAGTTACAGGGCCTACAATGAGCAGTTCTTC. Protein product: CASSYRAYNEQFF. This chain uses TRBV28 with TRBJ2-1; D might be TRBD1 (6 bases). The V gene's germline CDR1 is MDHEN and CDR2 SYDVKM. The CDR3 has 13 amino acids. V was cut by 4 bases and J by 2 bases, with 6 bases left in between.

This clonotype appeared a few times. The chain combines TRBV10-2 with TRBJ2-7; TRBD2 is a possible D gene (5 bases). The germline V gene encodes CDR1 WSHSY and CDR2 SAAADI. V was shortened by 3 bases and J by 6 bases, with 18 bases between the two germline ends. The CDR3 spans 15 residues. In nucleotides, the CDR3 is TGCGCCAGCAGTGAATCCGGGGTTCCATCGGTCGAGCAGTACTTC. As protein: CASSESGVPSVEQYF.

This clonotype turned up a few times. The chain combines TRBV7-9 with TRBJ1-5, with TRBD1 identical over 7 bases. The CDR3 is made up of 16 amino acids. V dropped 4 bases and J dropped 4; count of bases not matched to a gene: 10. The V gene's germline CDR1 is SEHNR and CDR2 FQNEAQ (reference sequence). In DNA, the CDR3 is TGTGCCAGCAGCTCATTAACAGGGGACCTAAATCAGCCCCAGCATTTT. Its translation is CASSSLTGDLNQPQHF.

This clonotype was seen many times. The chain combines TRBV28 with TRBJ1-5; D might be TRBD1 (6 bases). The CDR3 runs to 17 residues. V was cut by 7 bases and J by 0 bases, with 19 bases left in between. The germline CDR1 and CDR2 sequences are MDHEN and SYDVKM. The CDR3 DNA reads as TGTGCCAGCACCGAAATGTGGGGAGGGGGTAGCAATCAGCCCCAGCATTTT. The encoded protein is CASTEMWGGGSNQPQHF.

About this clonotype itself: Relative to the germline gene, one junction end is altered; a read error may explain this. V gene TRBV18 combines with J gene TRBJ1-5; D is ambiguous. CDR3 length: 13 amino acids. Germline values: CDR1 KGHSH, CDR2 LQKENI. Written as DNA, the CDR3 is TGTGCCAGCTCACCAGAGGCAAATCAGCCCCGGCATTTT. Residues: CASSPEANQPRHF.

This clonotype showed up just a few times. This chain links TRBV24-1 with TRBJ2-3, with 7 bases aligning to TRBD2. Germline assignment: CDR1 KGHDR and CDR2 SFDVKD. V shed 4 bases, J shed 13 bases, and the junction held 4 bases outside the gene matches. The length of the CDR3 is 11 residues. CDR3 loop: CATSDGLVEYF. CDR3 nucleotide sequence: TGTGCCACCAGTGACGGACTAGTTGAGTATTTT.